These T cell receptor beta chains were read from a single sample in a study of T cell changes during pregnancy in multiple sclerosis. Libraries were prepared by immunoSEQ multiplex PCR; TCRdb keeps only in-frame clonotypes and omits some of them. This sample has about 84,000 clones, with nearly 95% found just once. The source material was peripheral blood, sampled in the second trimester of pregnancy. These receptor sequences come from a female donor in good health, enrolled as a control in a pregnancy study. Each CDR3 is given with its conserved first and last residue. Each record gives: V gene, D gene, J gene, CDR3 length, clone size, CDR3 DNA, CDR3 protein. The D gene is left open where the match is weak. The size entry is marked missing in some rows and otherwise reads once, few, many or a size class.

>TRBV5-1|NA|TRBJ2-1|14|NA
TGCGCCAGCAGCTTGGCCGGGGTTGGTGGGGAGCAGTTCTTC
CASSLAGVGGEQFF
>TRBV6-5|TRBD1|TRBJ2-7|15|NA
TGTGCCAGCACCAACTGGAGGGACAGGCCATACGAGCAGTACTTC
CASTNWRDRPYEQYF
>TRBV5-1|NA|TRBJ1-1|14|NA
TGCGCCAGCAGCTTGGGAGGGCACGGCACTGAAGCTTTCTTT
CASSLGGHGTEAFF
>TRBV9|NA|TRBJ1-2|14|NA
TGTGCCAGCAGCGTATCCCGGGGAGTCTATGGCTACACCTTC
CASSVSRGVYGYTF
>TRBV27|TRBD2|TRBJ2-7|13|NA
TGTGCCAGTAGCGGGGGACCCTACTACGAGCAGTACTTC
CASSGGPYYEQYF
>TRBV4-1|TRBD1|TRBJ2-7|14|NA
TGCGCCAGCAGCCCCCGGGACAGGGACTACGAGCAGTACTTC
CASSPRDRDYEQYF
>TRBV27|NA|TRBJ1-2|14|NA
TGTGCCAGCAGTTTATCCCCAGGTTACTATGGCTACACCTTC
CASSLSPGYYGYTF
>TRBV2|NA|TRBJ1-1|12|NA
TGTGCCAGCAGTGATGTCTACACTGAAGCTTTCTTT
CASSDVYTEAFF
>TRBV28|NA|TRBJ2-3|16|few
TGTGCCAGCAGTGTCGTGGCGGACTTTAGCACAGATACGCAGTATTTT
CASSVVADFSTDTQYF
>TRBV4-1|TRBD1|TRBJ1-4|18|NA
TGCGCCAGCAGCCACCCCAAGGGGACAGGGAGGACTAATGAAAAACTGTTTTTT
CASSHPKGTGRTNEKLFF
>TRBV5-1|NA|TRBJ2-1|14|NA
TGCGCCAGCAGCTTGGGAGGGGGCTACAATGAGCAGTTCTTC
CASSLGGGYNEQFF
>TRBV28|NA|TRBJ2-7|13|NA
TGTGCCAGCAGTTTAGGAGTCGGATACGAGCAGTACTTC
CASSLGVGYEQYF
>TRBV30|NA|TRBJ1-2|13|few
TGTGCCTGGAGTGTACCGGCACAGTCCAGTCTGACCTTC
CAWSVPAQSSLTF
>TRBV7-2|TRBD2|TRBJ2-4|19|NA
TGTGCCAGCAGCCCGGCGACTAGCGGGAGGGCCCTGGACAAAAACATTCAGTACTTC
CASSPATSGRALDKNIQYF
>TRBV5-1|NA|TRBJ2-1|19|NA
TGCGCCAACCAAGGGGAACTGACTCAACAGGCGCTTTCATACAATGAGCAGTTCTTC
CANQGELTQQALSYNEQFF
>TRBV2|TRBD1|TRBJ1-4|14|few
TGTGCCAGCAGAACGACAGGGACTAATGAAAAACTGTTTTTT
CASRTTGTNEKLFF
>TRBV21-1|NA|TRBJ2-1|15|NA
TGTGCCAGCCCAGGGACTAGCGGGATTAGGGGTGAGCAGTTCTTC
CASPGTSGIRGEQFF
>TRBV5-6|NA|TRBJ2-2|16|NA
TGTGCCAGCAGCTTTAGTCCTGCAGGGAGGACCGGGGAGCTGTTTTTT
CASSFSPAGRTGELFF
>TRBV5-6|TRBD2|TRBJ2-7|14|once
TGTGCCAGCAGCCGGGGGGGAAATAACTACGAGCAGTACTTC
CASSRGGNNYEQYF
>TRBV2|NA|TRBJ1-1|12|NA
TGTGCCAGCAGGGGACACCCCACTGAAGCTTTCTTT
CASRGHPTEAFF
>TRBV6-5|NA|TRBJ1-1|12|NA
TGTGCCAGTGCTAATATGAACACTGAAGCTTTCTTT
CASANMNTEAFF
>TRBV27|NA|TRBJ2-7|14|NA
TGTGCCAGCAGTGCCTCCCCGTGGGGAGACGAGCAGTACTTC
CASSASPWGDEQYF
>TRBV28|TRBD1|TRBJ1-4|15|NA
TGTGCCAGCAGTTTAGTGACAGGGGGCAATGAAAAACTGTTTTTT
CASSLVTGGNEKLFF
>TRBV6-1|TRBD2|TRBJ2-2|16|NA
TGTGCCAGCAGTGATGAAGCGGGAGAGGACACCGGGGAGCTGTTTTTT
CASSDEAGEDTGELFF
>TRBV5-6|TRBD1|TRBJ1-4|14|NA
TGCGCCAGCAGTAATACAGGGGGGACGGAAAAACTGTTTTTT
CASSNTGGTEKLFF
>TRBV28|NA|TRBJ1-1|12|NA
TGTGCCACTCATCTCAGGTCCACTGAAGCTTTCTTT
CATHLRSTEAFF
>TRBV7-9|TRBD1|TRBJ2-5|14|NA
TGTGCCAGCAGCTTAGGGGACAGGAGGGAGACCCAGTACTTC
CASSLGDRRETQYF
>TRBV2|NA|TRBJ1-5|14|NA
TGTGCCAGCAGTCGGGCGAGGGGCAATCAGCCCCAGCATTTT
CASSRARGNQPQHF
>TRBV5-1|TRBD2|TRBJ2-5|15|NA
TGCGCCAGCAGCTTGGCTCCTTTGGGGGGGGAGACCCAGTACTTC
CASSLAPLGGETQYF
>TRBV9|TRBD2|TRBJ2-5|17|NA
TGTGCCAGCAGCGTAGGTCTGCGGGAGGGCCCTCGAGAGACCCAGTACTTC
CASSVGLREGPRETQYF
>TRBV2|NA|TRBJ1-2|12|NA
TGTGCCAGCAGTGAGGGGGGTGGGGGCTACACCTTC
CASSEGGGGYTF
>TRBV2|NA|TRBJ1-3|14|once
TGTGCCAGCAGTCAGGCGCCGGATGGAAACACCATATATTTT
CASSQAPDGNTIYF
>TRBV5-4|TRBD2|TRBJ2-2|16|NA
TGTGCCAGCAGCTCCCAGACTAGCGCGATCACCGGGGAGCTGTTTTTT
CASSSQTSAITGELFF
>TRBV5-1|TRBD1|TRBJ1-4|15|NA
TGCGCCAGCAGCTTGGCCGGGACAGGGGACGAAAAACTGTTTTTT
CASSLAGTGDEKLFF
>TRBV19|NA|TRBJ1-3|15|NA
TGTGCCAGTAGTCGGGGGGGTGGCTCTGGAAACACCATATATTTT
CASSRGGGSGNTIYF
>TRBV7-2|TRBD2|TRBJ2-3|16|NA
TGTGCCAGCAGCCTAACTAGCGGAGCCAACACAGATACGCAGTATTTT
CASSLTSGANTDTQYF
>TRBV28|TRBD2|TRBJ2-7|14|NA
TGTGCCAGCAGCTTAGCGGGGATCACCTACGAGCAGTACTTC
CASSLAGITYEQYF